This entry describes one T cell receptor (beta chain). Its antigen is not identified. From germline, CDR1 is SNHLY and CDR2 FYNNEI. J lost 2 bases, V lost 4 bases, and 6 bases had no gene match. The CDR3 length is 17 residues. The sample originates from a study of cytomegalovirus exposure and HLA in healthy donors. Study results and caveats: TCR beta V segments were, for the most part, productive about 87% or about 30% of the time in an earlier analysis. Relative to the approximately 630-donor mean, N-insertions were reportedly fewer in an Asian-associated ancestry cluster in a later analysis. Reports showed the classifier diagnosing cytomegalovirus status with high specificity and sensitivity.

The primer mix had 60 Vbeta and 13 Jbeta primers. The protocol was immunoSEQ multiplex PCR, while the TCRdb copy is restricted to in-frame clones and leaves out a portion. The data hold about 160,000 clones, with under 80% observed a single time. This rearrangement joins TRBV2 to TRBJ2-1; TRBD2 matches at 12 bases. This clonotype was sampled from a man aged 40-49 years in good health and CMV-seronegative. Input material: PBMCs. The CDR3 DNA follows: TGTGCCAGCAGTGCGGGCCGGACTAGCGGGGCCTACAATGAGCAGTTCTTC. Translating gives CASSAGRTSGAYNEQFF.